This T cell receptor (beta chain) was captured in a study of T cells in Graves' hyperthyroidism and ophthalmopathy. Patients between 18 and 65 years old had hyperthyroidism, newly diagnosed and lasting under 2 months. There are many counts of this clonotype. The antigen remains unidentified. V lost 3 bases and J lost 7, with 13 bases in between. Germline V lookup: CDR1 SGHTA, CDR2 FQGTGA. The CDR3 has 14 residues. Study conclusions and caveats: Blood samples included most of the expanded thyroid clonotypes exceeding 0.001. A model built on 13 V-J features separated ophthalmopathy from stable hyperthyroidism. Median prediction lead before ophthalmopathy onset was about 6.5 months with the model.

There were TCR beta CDR3 regions amplified from RNA transcripts. TCR CDR3 regions were first amplified by RT-PCR with HTBI primers. TCRdb used MiXCR to reprocess the multiplex PCR reads, holding one entry per CDR3 protein. Here the sample spans more than 150,000 distinct CDR3 sequences, over 15% being singletons. The receptor's source is a woman in her forties or fifties with Graves' hyperthyroidism. The sequencing sample was made of blood. This chain uses TRBV7-3 with TRBJ2-1, with a possible D match to TRBD2 (5 bases). CDR3 sequence (DNA): TGTGCCAGCAGCTTCGGGGTCCTCGGGAATGAGCAGTTCTTC. Its translation is CASSFGVLGNEQFF.